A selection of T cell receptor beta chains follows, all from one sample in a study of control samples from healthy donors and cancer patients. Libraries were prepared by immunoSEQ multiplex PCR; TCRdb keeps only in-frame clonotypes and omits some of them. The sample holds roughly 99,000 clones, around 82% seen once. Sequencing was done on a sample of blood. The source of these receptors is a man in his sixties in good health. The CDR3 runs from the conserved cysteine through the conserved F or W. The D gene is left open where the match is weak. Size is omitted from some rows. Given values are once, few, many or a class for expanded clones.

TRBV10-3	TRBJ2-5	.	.	TGTGCCATCAGTGAACCAAAAGAGACCCAGTACTTC	CAISEPKETQYF
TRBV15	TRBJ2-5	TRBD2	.	TGTGCCACCAGCAGAGAGGGACTAGCGGGAGTCGGCCAGTACTTC	CATSREGLAGVGQYF
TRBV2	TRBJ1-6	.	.	TGTGCCAGCAGTGATACGAATTCACCCCTCCACTTT	CASSDTNSPLHF
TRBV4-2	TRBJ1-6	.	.	TGTGCCAGCAGCCAAGATGAAGGGGCGTACTATAATTCACCCCTCCACTTT	CASSQDEGAYYNSPLHF
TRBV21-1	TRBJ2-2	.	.	TGTGCCAGCAGCAAAGCGCAGGACAGGGAAGACGGGGAGCTGTTTTTT	CASSKAQDREDGELFF
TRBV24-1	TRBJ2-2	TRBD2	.	TGTGCCACCAGTACTAGCGGGAACACCGGGGAGCTGTTTTTT	CATSTSGNTGELFF
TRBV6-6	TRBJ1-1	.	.	TGTGCCAGCAGTTACTCTTACAGAATGAACACTGAAGCTTTCTTT	CASSYSYRMNTEAFF
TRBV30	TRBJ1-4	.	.	TGTGCCTGGAGTGTTAGAGAAAAACTGTTTTTT	CAWSVREKLFF
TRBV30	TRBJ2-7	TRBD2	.	TGTGCCTGGAGACCCCTAGCGGGAGTTTCCTACGAGCAGTACTTC	CAWRPLAGVSYEQYF
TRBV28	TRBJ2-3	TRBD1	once	TGTGCCAGCAAACTGGCCGGGACAGGGGTTAGCACAGATACGCAGTATTTT	CASKLAGTGVSTDTQYF
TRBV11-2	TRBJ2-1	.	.	TGTGCCAGCAGCTTAGGTCCCGACAGTTACAATGAGCAGTTCTTC	CASSLGPDSYNEQFF
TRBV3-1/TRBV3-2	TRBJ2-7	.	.	TGTGCCAGCAGCCTTAACTACGAGCAGTACTTC	CASSLNYEQYF
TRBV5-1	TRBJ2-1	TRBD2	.	TGCGCCAGCAGCTACCCCAGCGGGGGGGCGGAGGAGCAGTTCTTC	CASSYPSGGAEEQFF
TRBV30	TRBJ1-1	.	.	TGTGCCTGGGAGGGCAGGGGAAGGGGCACTGAAGCTTTCTTT	CAWEGRGRGTEAFF
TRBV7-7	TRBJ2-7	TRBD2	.	TGTGCCAGCAGCTTAGCGAGGGGACTAGTCGAGAGCTCCTACGAGCAGTACTTC	CASSLARGLVESSYEQYF
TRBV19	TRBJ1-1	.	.	TGTGCCAGTAGTCCTCGGGGGGGCGCCGGGAACACTGAAGCTTTCTTT	CASSPRGGAGNTEAFF
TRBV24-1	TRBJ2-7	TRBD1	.	TGTGCCACCAGTGACACCGGACAGGGAACCAACTACGAGCAGTACTTC	CATSDTGQGTNYEQYF
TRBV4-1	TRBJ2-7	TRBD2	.	TGCGCCAGCAGCCAAGAGTTCGGACTAGCGTACGAGCAGTACTTC	CASSQEFGLAYEQYF
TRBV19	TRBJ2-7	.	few	TGTGCCAGTAGTCAAGGGACCGTCTCCTACGAGCAGTACTTC	CASSQGTVSYEQYF
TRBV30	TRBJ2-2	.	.	TGTGCCTGGAGTGTATACCGCGGGGAGCTGTTTTTT	CAWSVYRGELFF
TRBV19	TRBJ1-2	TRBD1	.	TGTGCCAGTAGTTTCGACAGGGGGCAGGCCTATGGCTACACCTTC	CASSFDRGQAYGYTF
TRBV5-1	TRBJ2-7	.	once	TGCGCCAGCAGCCCGGAACCGAGCTCCTACGAGCAGTACTTC	CASSPEPSSYEQYF
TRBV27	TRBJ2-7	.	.	TGTGCCAGCAGTTTTTCCACTTACTCCTACGAGCAGTACTTC	CASSFSTYSYEQYF
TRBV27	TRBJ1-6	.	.	TGTGCCAGCAGCATGGGGTTTCTAGGGAATTCACCCCTCCACTTT	CASSMGFLGNSPLHF
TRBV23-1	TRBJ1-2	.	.	TGCGCCAGCAGTCAATATGGGCCGCTTGACTATGGCTACACCTTC	CASSQYGPLDYGYTF
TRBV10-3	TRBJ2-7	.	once	TGTGCCACCGACAAGGAGGGGGGGTCCTACGAGCAGTACTTC	CATDKEGGSYEQYF
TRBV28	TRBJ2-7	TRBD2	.	TGTGCCAGCAGCCCGAGGACTAGCGGGGACTCCTACGAGCAGTACTTC	CASSPRTSGDSYEQYF
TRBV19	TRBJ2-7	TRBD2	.	TGTGCCAGTAGTATAGGGGGACTAGCGTTCTCCTACGAGCAGTACTTC	CASSIGGLAFSYEQYF
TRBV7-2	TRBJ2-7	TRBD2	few	TGTGCCAGCAGCTCGGGACTAGCGGGGCCCTACGAGCAGTACTTC	CASSSGLAGPYEQYF
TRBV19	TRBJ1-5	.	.	TGTGCCAGTAGTATACTACGGGGGGCCTTCAATCAGCCCCAGCATTTT	CASSILRGAFNQPQHF
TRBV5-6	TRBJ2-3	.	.	TGTGCCAGCAGCCGGGGTGGGGCGGGCGAGAGGAATACGCAGTATTTT	CASSRGGAGERNTQYF
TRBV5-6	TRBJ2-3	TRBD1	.	TGTGCCAGCAGTGCTGGACAGGGGACAGATACGCAGTATTTT	CASSAGQGTDTQYF
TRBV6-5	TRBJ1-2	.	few	TGTGCCAGCAGAGCGGGAGTCTATGGCTACACCTTC	CASRAGVYGYTF
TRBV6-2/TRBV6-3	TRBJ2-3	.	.	TGTGCCAGCAGTTACAGGGTACGGGCTAGCACAGATACGCAGTATTTT	CASSYRVRASTDTQYF
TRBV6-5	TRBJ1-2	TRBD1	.	TGTGCCAGCAGTTACACCTGGACAGGGGGCCCCTATGGCTACACCTTC	CASSYTWTGGPYGYTF
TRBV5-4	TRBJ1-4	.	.	TGTGCCAGCAGCGACGGGGCAGTGTTGAAAAAACTGTTTTTT	CASSDGAVLKKLFF
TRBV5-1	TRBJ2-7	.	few	TGCGCCAGCACCGATGGGGCCGTCGAGCAGTACTTC	CASTDGAVEQYF
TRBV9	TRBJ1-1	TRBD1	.	TGTGCCAGCAGCACCCGGGACAGCCTATGGGGAAACACTGAAGCTTTCTTT	CASSTRDSLWGNTEAFF
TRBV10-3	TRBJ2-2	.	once	TGTGCCATCAAAAAAAGACCTGACGGAACCGGGGAGCTGTTTTTT	CAIKKRPDGTGELFF
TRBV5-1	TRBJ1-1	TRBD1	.	TGCGCCAGCAGCGGGGACAGGGCCACTGAAGCTTTCTTT	CASSGDRATEAFF
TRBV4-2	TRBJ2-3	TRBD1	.	TGTGCCAGCAGCCAAGTACAGGGGAGCACAGATACGCAGTATTTT	CASSQVQGSTDTQYF
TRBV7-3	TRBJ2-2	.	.	TGTGCCAGCAGCCCCCGTGTAGGCAAAGGCACCGGGGAGCTGTTTTTT	CASSPRVGKGTGELFF
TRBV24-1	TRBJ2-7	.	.	TGTGCCTCCTTGGAGGGGACACCCTTATACGAGCAGTACTTC	CASLEGTPLYEQYF
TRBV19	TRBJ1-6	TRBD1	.	TGTGCCAGTAGTACCACAGGGGTCCCATATAATTCACCCCTCCACTTT	CASSTTGVPYNSPLHF